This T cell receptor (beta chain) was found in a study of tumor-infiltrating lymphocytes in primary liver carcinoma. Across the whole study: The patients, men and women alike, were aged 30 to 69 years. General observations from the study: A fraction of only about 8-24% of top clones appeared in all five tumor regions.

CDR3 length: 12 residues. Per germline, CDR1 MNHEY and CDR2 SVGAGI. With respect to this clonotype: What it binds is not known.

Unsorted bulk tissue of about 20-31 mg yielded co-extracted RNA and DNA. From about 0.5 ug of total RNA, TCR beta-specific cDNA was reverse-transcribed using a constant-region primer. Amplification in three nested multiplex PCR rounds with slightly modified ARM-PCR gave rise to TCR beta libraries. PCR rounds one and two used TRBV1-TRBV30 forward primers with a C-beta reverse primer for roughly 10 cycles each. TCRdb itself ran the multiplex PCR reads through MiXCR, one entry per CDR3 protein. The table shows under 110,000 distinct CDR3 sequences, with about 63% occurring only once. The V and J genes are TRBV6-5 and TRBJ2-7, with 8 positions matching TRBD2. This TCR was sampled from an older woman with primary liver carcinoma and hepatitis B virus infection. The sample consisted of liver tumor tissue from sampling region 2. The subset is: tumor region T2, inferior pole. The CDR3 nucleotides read TGTGCAGAGAGACTAGCGAACTACGAACTGTACTTC. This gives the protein CAERLANYELYF.